One and the same sample provided the 29 T cell receptor beta chains below, sequenced in a study of T cells in Graves' hyperthyroidism and ophthalmopathy. Researchers took RNA transcripts and amplified the TCR beta CDR3 regions from them. First-round RT-PCR with HTBI primers amplified the TCR CDR3 region. One entry per CDR3 protein results from TCRdb running MiXCR on the multiplex PCR reads. The repertoire has around 350,000 distinct CDR3 sequences, approximately 19% of them found once; the top ten carry 3% to 4.5%. The sample was blood. The receptors derive from a woman aged 18-29 years with Graves' hyperthyroidism.

This clonotype was found many times. This rearrangement joins TRBV5-1 to TRBJ2-5; D perhaps matches TRBD2 (5 bases). The germline V and J ends were trimmed by 7 bases and 4 bases, with 17 bases remaining between them. Germline-derived CDR1 and CDR2 are SGHRS and YFSETQ. This CDR3 has 14 amino acids. The CDR3 sequence: CASRPGARGETQYF. CDR3 sequence (DNA): TGCGCCAGCCGCCCAGGCGCCCGGGGAGAGACCCAGTACTTC.

Concerning this clonotype itself: This sequence may be a read error, since a much larger clone differs from it by one base. The rearrangement links TRBV5-6 to TRBJ1-5; no clear D gene. V lost 8 bases to trimming and J lost 2 bases, with 14 bases between them. The CDR3 covers 14 residues. Germline V gene data show CDR1 as SGHDT and CDR2 as YYEEEE. The CDR3 is CASGRLYGNQPQHF. CDR3 DNA sequence: TGTGCCAGTGGACGGCTTTATGGCAATCAGCCCCAGCATTTT.

This sequence joins TRBV5-4 and TRBJ1-2; a possible D gene is TRBD1 (5 bases). CDR3 size: 14 residues. Germline CDR1 and CDR2: SGHNT and YYREEE (reference sequence). Trimming removed 2 bases at V and 0 bases at J, with 8 bases between. The CDR3 region is CASSLWGSNYGYTF. Written as DNA, the CDR3 is TGTGCCAGCAGCTTATGGGGGTCTAACTATGGCTACACCTTC.

This clonotype was counted a few times. The chain links TRBV4-1 to TRBJ2-5; TRBD1 aligns across 9 bases. Germline loops: CDR1 MGHRA, CDR2 YSYEKL. The CDR3 extends over 15 amino acids. Trimming at V came to 0 bases and at J to 5 bases, leaving 4 bases not matched to a gene. The CDR3 protein is CASSQDGGTGETQYF. The CDR3 nucleotides are TGCGCCAGCAGCCAAGACGGGGGGACAGGGGAGACCCAGTACTTC.

This clonotype was detected many times. The chain carries TRBV6-1 and TRBJ2-7, with 9 bases lining up with TRBD2. Germline V gene lookup returns CDR1 MNHNS and CDR2 SASEGT. The junction had 9 bases not matched to a gene; V was cut back by 7 bases and J by 2 bases. The CDR3 is 15 residues long. The CDR3 nucleotides read TGTGCCAGCACCAAAGGACTAGCGAATACCTACGAGCAGTACTTC. Amino acids: CASTKGLANTYEQYF.

This clonotype was picked up many times. In nucleotides, the CDR3 is TGTGCCAGCAGTGAAGCTTGGGGGATGGGGGCCTACACCTTC. It encodes CASSEAWGMGAYTF. The V call is TRBV6-1, the J call TRBJ1-2, with D perhaps TRBD1 (6 bases). CDR1 and CDR2 (germline): MNHNS, SASEGT. V shed 0 bases and J shed 10 bases, with 15 bases lying between them. There are 14 residues in the CDR3.

Only a few counts were recorded for this clonotype. The chain combines TRBV3-1 with TRBJ2-7, with D unresolved. The CDR3 runs 11 residues. V gave up 1 base and J gave up 5 bases, with 3 bases separating them. Germline loops: CDR1 LGHDT, CDR2 YNNKEL (reference sequence). Written as DNA, the CDR3 is TGTGCCAGCAGCCAAGCGCACGAGCAGTACTTC. Amino acid sequence: CASSQAHEQYF.

This clonotype was observed a handful of times. Written as DNA, the CDR3 is TGTGCCAGCACCAGACAGGGCCGTTATGGCTACACCTTC. This encodes CASTRQGRYGYTF. The rearrangement uses TRBV6-1 and TRBJ1-2; 7 bases map to TRBD1. The CDR3 runs to 13 residues. CDR1 and CDR2 (germline): MNHNS, SASEGT. V trimming: 7 bases; J trimming: 5 bases; junction bases outside the gene matches: 7.

In this sample, this clonotype turned up many times. This chain joins TRBV10-1 and TRBJ1-2; 7 nucleotides agree with TRBD1. The V and J ends lost 4 bases and 2 bases, in that order; junction bases with no gene match: 4. Germline lookup yields CDR1 WNHNN and CDR2 SYGVQD (reference sequence). The CDR3 length is 14 residues. CDR3 coding DNA: TGCGCCAGCAGTGCCGGGACAGCGAACTATGGCTACACCTTC. Residues: CASSAGTANYGYTF.

J is TRBJ1-1 and V is TRBV12-3 or TRBV12-4; 11 nucleotides agree with TRBD1. This CDR3 has 15 amino acids. Trimming removed 3 bases from V and 4 bases from J; junction bases left unmatched: 4. The chain's CDR3 is CASSLVGTGGTEAFF. The CDR3 DNA follows: TGTGCCAGCAGTTTGGTCGGGACAGGGGGCACTGAAGCTTTCTTT.

V gene TRBV28 combines with J gene TRBJ2-7; no clear D gene. V lost 3 bases and J 9 bases, leaving 12 bases between the germline ends. This CDR3 region has 12 residues. Germline loops: CDR1 MDHEN, CDR2 SYDVKM. The CDR3: CASSFLSRRQYF. The CDR3 nucleotides are TGTGCCAGCAGTTTTTTGTCGCGAAGGCAGTACTTC.

The chain has TRBV6-2 or TRBV6-3 and TRBJ1-5; TRBD1 might be the D (6 bases). Germline values: CDR1 MNHEY, CDR2 SVGEGT. V shed 8 bases and J shed 3 bases, with 11 bases lying between them. The CDR3 extends over 13 amino acids. Here the CDR3 DNA reads TGTGCCAGCCATGACAGGTTCAATCAGCCCCAGCATTTT. Amino acid sequence: CASHDRFNQPQHF.

This clonotype was seen at least ten times. The V and J genes are TRBV12-3 or TRBV12-4 and TRBJ2-4, with D possibly being TRBD2 (6 bases). The CDR3 is 16 amino acids. V was pared by 6 bases and J by 6 bases, with 21 bases between. For the CDR3, the DNA is TGTGCCAGCAGCACCCGGCAGGGACTGGGCCGAAACATTCAGTACTTC. Its translation: CASSTRQGLGRNIQYF.

The V and J genes are TRBV6-5 and TRBJ1-1, with D possibly being TRBD1 (5 bases). V dropped 4 bases and J dropped 3 bases, with 12 bases sitting between them. CDR1 is MNHEY and CDR2 is SVGAGI in the germline V gene. This CDR3 has 14 amino acids. The CDR3 spells CASSSVGEDTEAFF. CDR3 DNA: TGTGCCAGCAGTTCAGTAGGGGAAGACACTGAAGCTTTCTTT.

This clonotype was seen ten or more times. The chain links TRBV6-5 to TRBJ2-7; 8 nucleotides align to TRBD1. The germline V gene has CDR1 MNHEY and CDR2 SVGAGI. Unmatched junction bases numbered 9, after V lost 4 bases and J lost 4 bases. There are 15 residues in the CDR3. The CDR3 nucleotides are TGTGCCAGCAGTTGGACCCAGGGGGCAAGGTACGAGCAGTACTTC. It is translated as CASSWTQGARYEQYF.

This clonotype was seen at least ten times. The V gene is TRBV28, the J gene TRBJ2-5; possibly TRBD2 for D (6 bases). CDR1 MDHEN and CDR2 SYDVKM come from the germline V gene. Trimming shortened V by 6 bases and J by 2 bases, and 16 bases separated the two germline ends. The CDR3 sequence is 15 residues long. This chain's CDR3 is CASSGRGDLQETQYF. The CDR3 DNA sequence: TGTGCCAGCAGCGGGCGGGGCGACTTACAAGAGACCCAGTACTTC.

At least ten counts were recorded for this clonotype. The rearrangement joins TRBV27 to TRBJ2-7; TRBD2 matches at 12 bases. From germline, CDR1 is MNHEY and CDR2 SMNVEV (reference sequence). The CDR3 runs to 16 residues. V shed 6 bases, J shed 8 bases, and the junction held 14 bases outside the gene matches. CDR3 sequence (DNA): TGTGCCAGCAGCCTCACAGCGACTAGCGGGGGCCGGAAGCAGTACTTC. This gives the protein CASSLTATSGGRKQYF.

This clonotype turned up a few times. The genes are TRBV7-2 and TRBJ2-2, with D perhaps TRBD2 (5 bases). V shed 7 bases and J shed 7 bases, with 16 bases lying between them. The CDR3 sequence is 14 residues long. Per germline, CDR1 SGHTA and CDR2 FQGNSA. CDR3 region: CASILSHAGGELFF. The DNA of the CDR3 is TGTGCCAGCATCCTAAGTCACGCGGGCGGGGAGCTGTTTTTT.

The genes are TRBV4-2 and TRBJ2-7; 13 bases are a match to TRBD2. CDR3 length: 15 amino acids. In germline, CDR1 is LGHNA, CDR2 YNFKEQ. V trimming: 4 bases; J trimming: 4 bases; junction bases outside the gene matches: 4. CDR3 in amino acids: CASSLGTSGVYEQYF. DNA of the CDR3: TGTGCCAGCAGCCTGGGGACTAGCGGGGTATACGAGCAGTACTTC.

The rearrangement joins TRBV6-1 to TRBJ2-2; 7 positions agree with TRBD2. CDR1 and CDR2 from the germline V gene are MNHNS and SASEGT. The CDR3 spans 15 residues. J gave up 4 bases and V 9 bases, and 11 bases lay outside the gene matches. CDR3: CASGRPGRGTGELFF. Here the CDR3 DNA reads TGTGCCAGTGGCAGGCCAGGGAGGGGCACCGGGGAGCTGTTTTTT.

This clonotype was detected a few times. The chain uses TRBV4-1 and TRBJ2-7; 11 bases align to TRBD2. V was clipped by 3 bases and J by 0 bases; unmatched bases: 16. CDR1 and CDR2 (germline): MGHRA, YSYEKL. The CDR3 is 20 residues long. CDR3 nucleotide sequence: TGCGCCAGCAGCCACCCCCCGCGGACTAGCGGGTTTGGAAGCTCCTACGAGCAGTACTTC. This codes for CASSHPPRTSGFGSSYEQYF.

The chain couples TRBV12-3 or TRBV12-4 to TRBJ2-7; D not resolved. V lost 4 bases and J 6 bases, leaving 13 bases between the germline ends. This CDR3 is built from 13 residues. The chain's CDR3 is CASSSAFNSEQYF. Written as DNA, the CDR3 is TGTGCCAGCAGTTCCGCCTTTAACAGCGAGCAGTACTTC.

J is TRBJ1-6 and V is TRBV10-3; TRBD1 is a possible D gene (5 bases). The germline V gene has CDR1 ENHRY and CDR2 SYGVKD. The CDR3 contains 15 residues. V was cut by 4 bases and J by 3 bases, with 10 bases left in between. The CDR3 DNA reads as TGTGCCATCAGTGCAGGGATCTACTATAATTCACCCCTCCACTTT. It yields the protein CAISAGIYYNSPLHF.

On this clonotype: A much more abundant neighbour one base away suggests this may be a read error. The final CDR3 position lacks the conserved phenylalanine or tryptophan, pointing to a likely read error. This chain joins TRBV20-1 and TRBJ2-7; D uncertain. Trimming pared 0 bases from V and 0 bases from J, leaving 9 bases between. The V gene's germline CDR1 is DFQATT and CDR2 SNEGSKA (reference sequence). This CDR3 spans 14 amino acids. The CDR3 region is CSARDLGNSYEQYY. In nucleotides, the CDR3 is TGCAGTGCTAGAGATCTGGGGAACTCCTACGAGCAGTACTAC.

This clonotype came up many times. The chain employs TRBV10-3 and TRBJ2-7, with D hard to call. V was shortened by 2 bases and J by 6 bases, with 14 bases between the two germline ends. CDR1 ENHRY and CDR2 SYGVKD come from the germline V gene. The CDR3 totals 14 residues. The CDR3 sequence is CAISEGRTEGEQYF. For the CDR3, the DNA is TGTGCCATCAGTGAGGGACGGACGGAAGGCGAGCAGTACTTC.

This clonotype was counted many times. The J gene is TRBJ1-1, the V gene TRBV6-5; D gene ambiguous. The CDR3 is made up of 15 amino acids. V was trimmed by 1 base and J by 0 bases, leaving 9 bases between them. Germline CDR1 MNHEY, CDR2 SVGAGI. This CDR3 reads CASSYYPGMNTEAFF. The CDR3 nucleotides read TGTGCCAGCAGTTACTATCCGGGTATGAACACTGAAGCTTTCTTT.

This clonotype was observed many times. The J gene is TRBJ1-5, the V gene TRBV20-1, with D uncertain. V was clipped by 1 base and J by 4 bases, with 8 bases between them. The CDR3 contains 13 residues. Germline V gene lookup returns CDR1 DFQATT and CDR2 SNEGSKA (reference sequence). CDR3 amino acids: CSARARGNQPQHF. CDR3 bases: TGCAGTGCTAGAGCGCGTGGAAATCAGCCCCAGCATTTT.

This clonotype was counted ten times or more. The gene calls are TRBV18 and TRBJ2-2, with unresolved D. CDR3 length: 15 residues. The V end was cut by 2 bases, the J end by 2 bases, with 9 bases between. Per the germline V gene, CDR1 is KGHSH and CDR2 is LQKENI. This chain's CDR3 is CASSPGRINTGELFF. CDR3 DNA: TGTGCCAGCTCACCAGGACGAATAAACACCGGGGAGCTGTTTTTT.

This clonotype occurred many times. CDR3 in DNA: TGTGCCAGCAGTCCCTCAACAGCATACTCTGGAAACACCATATATTTT. Protein product: CASSPSTAYSGNTIYF. V and J are TRBV6-1 and TRBJ1-3; D gene unclear. Germline V gives CDR1 MNHNS, CDR2 SASEGT. The CDR3 loop spans 16 amino acids. Trimming pared 5 bases from V and 0 bases from J, leaving 14 bases between.